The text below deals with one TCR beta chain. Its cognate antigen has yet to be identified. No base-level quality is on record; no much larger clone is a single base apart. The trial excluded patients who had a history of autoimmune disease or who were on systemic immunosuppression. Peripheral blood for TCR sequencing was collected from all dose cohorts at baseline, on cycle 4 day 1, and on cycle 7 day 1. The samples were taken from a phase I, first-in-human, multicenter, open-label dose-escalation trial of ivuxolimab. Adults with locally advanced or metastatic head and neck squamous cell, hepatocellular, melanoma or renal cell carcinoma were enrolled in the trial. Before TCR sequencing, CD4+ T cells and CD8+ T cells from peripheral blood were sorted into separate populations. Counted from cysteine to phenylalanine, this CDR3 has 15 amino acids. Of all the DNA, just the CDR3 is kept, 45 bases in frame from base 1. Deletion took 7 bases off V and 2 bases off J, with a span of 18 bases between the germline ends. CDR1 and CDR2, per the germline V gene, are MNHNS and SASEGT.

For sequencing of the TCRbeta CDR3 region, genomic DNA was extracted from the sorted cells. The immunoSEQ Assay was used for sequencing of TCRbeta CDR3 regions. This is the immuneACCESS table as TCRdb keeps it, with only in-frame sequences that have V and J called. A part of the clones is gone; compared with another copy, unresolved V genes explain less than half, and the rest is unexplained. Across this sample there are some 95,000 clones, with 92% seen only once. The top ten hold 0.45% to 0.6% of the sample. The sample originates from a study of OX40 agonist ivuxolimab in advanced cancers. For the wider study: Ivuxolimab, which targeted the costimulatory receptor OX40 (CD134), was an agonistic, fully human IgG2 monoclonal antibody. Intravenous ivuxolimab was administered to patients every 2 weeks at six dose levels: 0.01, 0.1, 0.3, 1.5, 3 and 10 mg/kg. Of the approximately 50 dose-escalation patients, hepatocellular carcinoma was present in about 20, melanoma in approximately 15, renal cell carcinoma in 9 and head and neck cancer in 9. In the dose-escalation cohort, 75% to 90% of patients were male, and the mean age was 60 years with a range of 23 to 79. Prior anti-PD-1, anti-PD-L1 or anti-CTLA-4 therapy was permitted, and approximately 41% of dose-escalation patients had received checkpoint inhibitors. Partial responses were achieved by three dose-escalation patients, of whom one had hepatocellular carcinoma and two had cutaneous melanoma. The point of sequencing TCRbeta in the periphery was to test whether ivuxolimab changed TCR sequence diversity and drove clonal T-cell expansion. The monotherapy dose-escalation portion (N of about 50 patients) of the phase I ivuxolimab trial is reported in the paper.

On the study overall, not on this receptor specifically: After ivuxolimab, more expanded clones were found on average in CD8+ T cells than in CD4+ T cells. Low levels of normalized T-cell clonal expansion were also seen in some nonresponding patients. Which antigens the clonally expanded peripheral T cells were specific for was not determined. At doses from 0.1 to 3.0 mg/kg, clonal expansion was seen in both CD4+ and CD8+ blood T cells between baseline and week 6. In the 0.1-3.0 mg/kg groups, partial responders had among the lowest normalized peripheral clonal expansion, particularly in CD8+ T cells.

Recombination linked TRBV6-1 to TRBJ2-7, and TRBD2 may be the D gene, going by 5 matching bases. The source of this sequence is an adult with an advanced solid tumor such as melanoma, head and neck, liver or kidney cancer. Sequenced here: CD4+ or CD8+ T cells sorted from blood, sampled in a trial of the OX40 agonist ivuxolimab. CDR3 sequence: CASTPHLASAYEQYF. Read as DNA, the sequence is TGTGCCAGCACCCCCCACCTAGCTTCCGCCTACGAGCAGTACTTC.